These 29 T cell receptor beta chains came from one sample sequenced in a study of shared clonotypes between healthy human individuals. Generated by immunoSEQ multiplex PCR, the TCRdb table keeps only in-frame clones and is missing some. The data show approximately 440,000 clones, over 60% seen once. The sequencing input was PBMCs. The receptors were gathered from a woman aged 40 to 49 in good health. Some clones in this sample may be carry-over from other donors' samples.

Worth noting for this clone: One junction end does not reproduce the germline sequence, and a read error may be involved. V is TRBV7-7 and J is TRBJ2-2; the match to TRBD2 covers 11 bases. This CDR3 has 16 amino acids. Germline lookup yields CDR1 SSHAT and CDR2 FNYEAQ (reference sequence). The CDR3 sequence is CASSQGLAAGEGELFF. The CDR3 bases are TGTGCTAGCAGCCAGGGACTAGCGGCCGGCGAAGGGGAGCTGTTTTTT. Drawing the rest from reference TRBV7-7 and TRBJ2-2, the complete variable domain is GAGVSQSPRYKVTKRGQDVTLRCDPISSHATLYWYQQALGQGPEFLTYFNYEAQPDKSGLPSDRFSAERPEGSISTLTIQRTEQRDSAMYRCASSQGLAAGEGELFFGEGSRLTVL.

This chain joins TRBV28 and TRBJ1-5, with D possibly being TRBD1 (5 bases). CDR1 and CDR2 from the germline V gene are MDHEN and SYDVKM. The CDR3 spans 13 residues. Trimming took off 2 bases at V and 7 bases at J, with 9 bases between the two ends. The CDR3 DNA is TGTGCCAGCAGTTTAGGACATGGGCAGCCCCAGCATTTT. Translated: CASSLGHGQPQHF.

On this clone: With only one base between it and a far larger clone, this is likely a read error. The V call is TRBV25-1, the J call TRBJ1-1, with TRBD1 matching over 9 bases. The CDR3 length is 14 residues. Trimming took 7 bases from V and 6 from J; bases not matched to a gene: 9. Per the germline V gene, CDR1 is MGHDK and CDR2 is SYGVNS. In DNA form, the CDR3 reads TGTGCCAGCATTAAACAGGGGGCGCAAGCTGAAGCTTTCTTT. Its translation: CASIKQGAQAEAFF.

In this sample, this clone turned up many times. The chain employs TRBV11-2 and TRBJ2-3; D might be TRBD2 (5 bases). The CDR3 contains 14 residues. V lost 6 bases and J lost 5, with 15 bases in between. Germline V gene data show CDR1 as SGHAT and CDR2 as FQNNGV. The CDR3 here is CASRPGLAGDTQYF. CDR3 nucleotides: TGTGCCAGCAGGCCGGGTTTGGCGGGAGATACGCAGTATTTT.

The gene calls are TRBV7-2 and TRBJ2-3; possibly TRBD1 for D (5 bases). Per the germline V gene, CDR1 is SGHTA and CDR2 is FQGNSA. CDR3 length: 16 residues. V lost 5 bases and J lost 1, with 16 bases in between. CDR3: CASSLRVLLGTDTQYF. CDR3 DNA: TGTGCCAGCAGCCTCAGGGTGCTGTTGGGCACAGATACGCAGTATTTT.

CDR3 amino acids: CASSRDSQTNGYTF. The CDR3 region has the DNA TGTGCCAGCAGCCGGGACTCCCAGACAAATGGCTACACCTTC. The chain couples TRBV25-1 to TRBJ1-2; the D gene is possibly TRBD1 (5 bases). Germline CDR1 is MGHDK and CDR2 is SYGVNS. The V end was cut by 6 bases, the J end by 6 bases, with 17 bases between. The CDR3 sequence is 14 residues long.

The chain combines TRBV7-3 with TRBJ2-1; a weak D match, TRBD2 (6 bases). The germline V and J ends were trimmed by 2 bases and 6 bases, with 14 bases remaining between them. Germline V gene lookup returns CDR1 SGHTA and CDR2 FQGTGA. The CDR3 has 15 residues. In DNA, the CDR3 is TGTGCCAGCAGCTTAGGGCTGGGGGGTACCAATGAGCAGTTCTTC. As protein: CASSLGLGGTNEQFF.

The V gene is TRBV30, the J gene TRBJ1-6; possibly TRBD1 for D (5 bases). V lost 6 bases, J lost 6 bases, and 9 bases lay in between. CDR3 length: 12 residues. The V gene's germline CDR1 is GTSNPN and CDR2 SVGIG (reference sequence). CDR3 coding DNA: TGTGCCTGCGGGACCTTTAATTCACCCCTCCACTTT. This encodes CACGTFNSPLHF.

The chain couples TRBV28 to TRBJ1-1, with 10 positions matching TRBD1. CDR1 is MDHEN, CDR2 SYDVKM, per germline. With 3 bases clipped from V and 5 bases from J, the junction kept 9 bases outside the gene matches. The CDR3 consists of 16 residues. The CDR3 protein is CASSLAPTGGRTEAFF. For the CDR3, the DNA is TGTGCCAGCAGTTTGGCCCCGACAGGGGGCCGGACTGAAGCTTTCTTT.

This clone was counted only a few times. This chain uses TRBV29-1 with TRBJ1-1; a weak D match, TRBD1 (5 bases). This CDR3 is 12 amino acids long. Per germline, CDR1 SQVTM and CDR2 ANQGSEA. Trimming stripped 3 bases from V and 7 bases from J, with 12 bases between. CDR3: CSVDVWDGEAFF. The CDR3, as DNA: TGCAGCGTTGACGTATGGGACGGTGAAGCTTTCTTT.

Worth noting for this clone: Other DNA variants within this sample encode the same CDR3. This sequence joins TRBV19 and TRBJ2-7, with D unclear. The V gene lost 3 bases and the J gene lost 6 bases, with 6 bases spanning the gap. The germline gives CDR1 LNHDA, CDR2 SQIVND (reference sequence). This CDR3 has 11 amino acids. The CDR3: CASSIGGEQYF. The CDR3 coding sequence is TGTGCCAGTAGTATTGGCGGCGAGCAGTACTTC.

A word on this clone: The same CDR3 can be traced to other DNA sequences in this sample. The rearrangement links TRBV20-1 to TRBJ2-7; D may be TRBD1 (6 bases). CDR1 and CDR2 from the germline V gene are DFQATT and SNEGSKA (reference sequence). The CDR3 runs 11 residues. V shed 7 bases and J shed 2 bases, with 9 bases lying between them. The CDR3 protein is CSVRGPYEQYF. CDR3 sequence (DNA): TGCAGTGTCAGGGGACCCTACGAGCAGTACTTC.

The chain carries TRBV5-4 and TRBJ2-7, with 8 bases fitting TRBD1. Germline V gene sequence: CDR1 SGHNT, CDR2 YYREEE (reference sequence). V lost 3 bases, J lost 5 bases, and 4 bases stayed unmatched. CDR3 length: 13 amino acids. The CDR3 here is CASSSDRVNEQYF. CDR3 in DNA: TGTGCCAGCAGCTCGGACAGGGTAAACGAGCAGTACTTC.

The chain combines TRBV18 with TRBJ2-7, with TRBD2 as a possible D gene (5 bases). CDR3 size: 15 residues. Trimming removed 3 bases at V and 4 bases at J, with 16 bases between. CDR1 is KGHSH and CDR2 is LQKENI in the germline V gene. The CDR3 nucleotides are TGTGCCAGCTCACCCTACGTCGGGTTAGCGTACGAGCAGTACTTC. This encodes CASSPYVGLAYEQYF.

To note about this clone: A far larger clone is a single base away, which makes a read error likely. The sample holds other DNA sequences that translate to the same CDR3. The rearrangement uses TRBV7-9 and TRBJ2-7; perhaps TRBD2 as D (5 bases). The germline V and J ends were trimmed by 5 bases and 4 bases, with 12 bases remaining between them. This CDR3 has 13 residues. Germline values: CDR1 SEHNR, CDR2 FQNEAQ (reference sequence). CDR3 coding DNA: TGTGCCAGCAGCCCCCGGGAAGGGTACGAGCAGTACTTC. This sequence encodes CASSPREGYEQYF.

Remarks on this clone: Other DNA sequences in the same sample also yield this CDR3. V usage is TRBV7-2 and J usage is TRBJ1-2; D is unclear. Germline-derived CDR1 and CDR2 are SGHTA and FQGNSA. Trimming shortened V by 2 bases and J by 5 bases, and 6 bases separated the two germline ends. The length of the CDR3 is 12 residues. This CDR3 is CASSLLGYGYTF. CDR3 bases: TGTGCCAGCAGCTTATTGGGATATGGCTACACCTTC.

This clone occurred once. The CDR3 DNA sequence: TGCGCCAGCAGTCCCGGGACGGCGAACACTGAAGCTTTCTTT. Its translation: CASSPGTANTEAFF. This chain links TRBV4-3 with TRBJ1-1, with D possibly matching TRBD1 (5 bases). Germline V CDR1 and CDR2: LGHNA, YSLEER. The CDR3 is 14 amino acids. The ends were cut back, 6 bases at V and 1 base at J, with 12 bases in the middle.

The CDR3 is CASKTGLALETQYF. CDR3 in DNA: TGTGCCAGCAAAACCGGACTAGCGTTAGAGACCCAGTACTTC. This chain uses TRBV6-6 with TRBJ2-5; 9 positions match TRBD2. The CDR3 consists of 14 residues. Unmatched junction bases numbered 7, after V lost 7 bases and J lost 4 bases. From germline, CDR1 is MNHNY and CDR2 SVGAGI (reference sequence).

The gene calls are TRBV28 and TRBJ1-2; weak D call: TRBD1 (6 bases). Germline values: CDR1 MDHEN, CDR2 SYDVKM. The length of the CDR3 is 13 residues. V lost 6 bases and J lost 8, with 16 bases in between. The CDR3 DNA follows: TGTGCCAGCAGCCTACGTGGGGGCGCGGGCTACACCTTC. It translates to CASSLRGGAGYTF.

CDR3 protein: CASSRESGDTGELFF. The CDR3 coding sequence is TGTGCCAGCAGCCGCGAGTCGGGAGATACCGGGGAGCTGTTTTTT. This sequence joins TRBV4-2 and TRBJ2-2; D is perhaps TRBD2 (6 bases). Germline CDR1 LGHNA, CDR2 YNFKEQ. V was cut by 4 bases and J by 5 bases, with 14 bases left in between. The CDR3 runs 15 residues.

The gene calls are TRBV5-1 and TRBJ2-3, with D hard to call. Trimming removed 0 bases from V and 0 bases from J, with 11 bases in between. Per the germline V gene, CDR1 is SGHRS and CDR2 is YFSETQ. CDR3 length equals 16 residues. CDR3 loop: CASSLEGTPSTDTQYF. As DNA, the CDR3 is TGCGCCAGCAGCTTGGAAGGAACCCCTAGCACAGATACGCAGTATTTT.

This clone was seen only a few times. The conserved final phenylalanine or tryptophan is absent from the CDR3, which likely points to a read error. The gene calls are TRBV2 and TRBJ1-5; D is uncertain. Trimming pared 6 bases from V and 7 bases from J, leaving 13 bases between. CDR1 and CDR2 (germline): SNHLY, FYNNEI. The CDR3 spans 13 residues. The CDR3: CASSYDTTQPQHS. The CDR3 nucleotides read TGTGCCAGCAGCTACGACACAACCCAGCCCCAGCATTCT.

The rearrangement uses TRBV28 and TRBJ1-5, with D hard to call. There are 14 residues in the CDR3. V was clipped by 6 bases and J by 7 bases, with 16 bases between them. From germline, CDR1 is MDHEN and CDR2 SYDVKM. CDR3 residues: CASRFGGREQPQHF. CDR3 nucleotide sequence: TGTGCCAGCAGGTTCGGAGGGCGGGAGCAGCCCCAGCATTTT. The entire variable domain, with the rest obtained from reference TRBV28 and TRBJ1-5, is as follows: DVKVTQSSRYLVKRTGEKVFLECVQDMDHENMFWYRQDPGLGLRLIYFSYDVKMKEKGDIPEGYSVSREKKERFSLILESASTNQTSMYLCASRFGGREQPQHFGDGTRLSIL.

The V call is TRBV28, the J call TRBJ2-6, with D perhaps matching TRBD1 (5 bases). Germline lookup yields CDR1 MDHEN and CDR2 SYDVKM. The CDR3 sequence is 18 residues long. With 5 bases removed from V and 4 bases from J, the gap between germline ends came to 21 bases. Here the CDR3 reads CASSPTIGQGKGANVLTF. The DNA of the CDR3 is TGTGCCAGCAGTCCAACCATTGGACAAGGAAAGGGGGCCAACGTCCTGACTTTC.

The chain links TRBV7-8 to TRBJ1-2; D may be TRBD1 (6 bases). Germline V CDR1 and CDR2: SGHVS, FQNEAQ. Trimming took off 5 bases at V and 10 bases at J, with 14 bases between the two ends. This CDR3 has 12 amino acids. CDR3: CASSRIQGFYTF. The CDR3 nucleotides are TGTGCCAGCAGCCGAATACAGGGTTTCTACACCTTC.

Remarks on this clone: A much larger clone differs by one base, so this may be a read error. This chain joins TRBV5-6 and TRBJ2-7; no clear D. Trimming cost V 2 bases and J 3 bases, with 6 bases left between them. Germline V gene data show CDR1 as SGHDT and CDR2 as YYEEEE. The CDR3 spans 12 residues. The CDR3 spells CASSFGDYEQYF. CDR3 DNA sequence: TGTGCCAGCAGCTTCGGAGACTACGAGCAGTACTTC.

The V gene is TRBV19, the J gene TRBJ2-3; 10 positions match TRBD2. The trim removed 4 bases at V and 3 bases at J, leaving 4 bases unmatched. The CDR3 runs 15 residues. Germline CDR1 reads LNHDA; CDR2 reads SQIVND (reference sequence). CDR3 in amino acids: CASSSTSGDTDTQYF. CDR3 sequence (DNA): TGTGCCAGTAGTAGTACTAGCGGGGATACAGATACGCAGTATTTT.

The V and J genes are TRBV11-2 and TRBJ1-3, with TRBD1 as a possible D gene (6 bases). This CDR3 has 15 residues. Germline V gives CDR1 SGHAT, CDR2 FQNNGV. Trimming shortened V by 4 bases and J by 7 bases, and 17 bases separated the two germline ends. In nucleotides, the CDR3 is TGTGCCAGCAGCTCCTACAGGGATGTGGGTAACACCATATATTTT. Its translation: CASSSYRDVGNTIYF.

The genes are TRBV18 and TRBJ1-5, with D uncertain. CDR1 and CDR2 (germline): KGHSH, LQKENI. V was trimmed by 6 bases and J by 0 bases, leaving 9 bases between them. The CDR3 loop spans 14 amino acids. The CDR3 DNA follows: TGTGCCAGCTCCGGTGAGGCTAGCAATCAGCCCCAGCATTTT. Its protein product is CASSGEASNQPQHF.